The clone carrying this TCR beta chain occurred a few times. The antigen remains unidentified. The CDR3 has 17 amino acids. Deletions cut 0 bases from V and 2 bases from J, with 15 bases between. Germline CDR1 is SGHDT and CDR2 is YYEEEE. PCR was performed a second time for roughly 7 to 12 cycles using a sample-barcoded 5' primer and a J-beta primer mix. TCRdb recomputed calls from the 5' RACE reads with MiXCR, one row per CDR3 protein. The sample consists of roughly 550,000 distinct CDR3 sequences, approximately 25% of them appearing once. These data come from a study of blood T cells in healthy people across ages. Study-wide points: PBMCs went unsorted, and a conclusive naive versus antigen-experienced comparison was therefore prevented.

The same data also went into a second study, on T cells of mothers and their children.

The chain employs TRBV5-6 and TRBJ1-5, with D perhaps matching TRBD1 (5 bases). Sequencing was performed on blood. The receptor was isolated from a boy between 10 and 17 years old in good health. The CDR3 DNA reads as TGTGCCAGCAGCTTGGTTGGTTGCAGGGCTGGCAATCAGCCCCAGCATTTT. Its protein product is CASSLVGCRAGNQPQHF. The variable domain in full, completed from reference TRBV5-6 and TRBJ1-5, reads DAGVTQSPTHLIKTRGQQVTLRCSPKSGHDTVSWYQQALGQGPQFIFQYYEEEERQRGNFPDRFSGHQFPNYSSELNVNALLLGDSALYLCASSLVGCRAGNQPQHFGDGTRLSIL.